This passage covers 11 T cell receptor beta chains from one sample sequenced in a study of response to subunit inactivated influenza vaccine. TCRdb fed the RT-PCR reads into MiXCR, producing one record per CDR3 protein. The sample lists under 500,000 distinct CDR3 sequences, about a tenth occurring once. The specimen comprised PBMCs from blood, sampled roughly 46 days after vaccination. Receptors originate from a man aged 50-60 years who received an inactivated influenza vaccine.

The table lists this clonotype with a few counts. The chain uses TRBV7-2 and TRBJ1-6; tentatively, D is TRBD1 (5 bases). The CDR3 is 15 residues long. V was trimmed by 5 bases and J by 6 bases, leaving 14 bases between them. Germline CDR1 reads SGHTA; CDR2 reads FQGNSA. CDR3 protein: CASSPNPGGNSPLHF. CDR3 sequence (DNA): TGTGCCAGCAGCCCCAATCCGGGGGGTAATTCACCCCTCCACTTT.

This clonotype was counted only a few times. V is TRBV27 and J is TRBJ2-7, with D hard to call. Trimming took 2 bases from V and 2 from J, leaving 10 bases between them. In germline, CDR1 is MNHEY, CDR2 SMNVEV (reference sequence). This CDR3 spans 14 amino acids. The DNA of the CDR3 is TGTGCCAGCAGTTTAATATCGGGCACCTACGAGCAGTACTTC. Translated, it gives CASSLISGTYEQYF.

This clonotype has more than one count but fewer than ten. The CDR3 is CASSSRQGRWRETQYF. DNA for the CDR3: TGTGCCAGCAGCTCGAGACAGGGGCGATGGCGGGAGACCCAGTACTTC. This chain uses TRBV5-4 with TRBJ2-5, with TRBD1 identical over 8 bases. Germline loops: CDR1 SGHNT, CDR2 YYREEE (reference sequence). The CDR3 is 16 amino acids. After removal of 3 bases from V and 5 bases from J, the junction contained 12 bases not matched to a gene.

The chain recombines TRBV10-3 with TRBJ1-1; D not resolved. Germline V lookup: CDR1 ENHRY, CDR2 SYGVKD. The CDR3 extends over 13 amino acids. V lost 6 bases and J lost 1, with 9 bases in between. In DNA, the CDR3 is TGTGCCATCAGGGACCAACCGAACACTGAAGCTTTCTTT. Translating gives CAIRDQPNTEAFF.

This clonotype has just a few counts. This chain uses TRBV6-6 with TRBJ2-1; weak D call: TRBD1 (6 bases). Germline values: CDR1 MNHNY, CDR2 SVGAGI (reference sequence). The length of the CDR3 is 11 residues. Trimming cost V 9 bases and J 9 bases, with 12 bases left between them. The chain's CDR3 is CASSTGSEQFF. CDR3 in DNA: TGTGCCAGTTCGACAGGAAGTGAGCAGTTCTTC.

The rearrangement joins TRBV6-2 or TRBV6-3 to TRBJ2-2; TRBD1 matches 7 bases. The germline V gene has CDR1 MNHEY and CDR2 SVGEGT. The CDR3 extends over 15 amino acids. The J segment lost 4 bases and the V segment lost 8 bases, leaving 10 bases of the junction unmatched. The CDR3 loop is CASGAGGVITGELFF. The CDR3 DNA sequence: TGTGCCAGCGGGGCAGGGGGTGTTATCACCGGGGAGCTGTTTTTT.

The J gene is TRBJ1-1, the V gene TRBV28; tentative D call: TRBD1 (5 bases). CDR3 length: 11 amino acids. The V gene lost 6 bases and the J gene lost 11 bases, with 13 bases spanning the gap. Germline CDR1 is MDHEN and CDR2 is SYDVKM. For the CDR3, the DNA is TGTGCCAGCAGCCCGTCAGGGAATGCTTTCTTT. Its translation is CASSPSGNAFF. The complete variable domain, with remaining parts taken from reference TRBV28 and TRBJ1-1, reads DVKVTQSSRYLVKRTGEKVFLECVQDMDHENMFWYRQDPGLGLRLIYFSYDVKMKEKGDIPEGYSVSREKKERFSLILESASTNQTSMYLCASSPSGNAFFGQGTRLTVV.

A few counts support this clonotype. This CDR3 reads CASSYQAGGIGAFF. For the CDR3, the DNA is TGTGCCAGCAGTTACCAGGCCGGCGGGATAGGAGCTTTCTTT. J is TRBJ1-1 and V is TRBV6-5; D gene unclear. V lost 2 bases, J lost 10 bases, and 17 bases lay in between. CDR1 and CDR2 from the germline V gene are MNHEY and SVGAGI. The CDR3 contains 14 residues.

This chain uses TRBV20-1 with TRBJ2-3; TRBD2 agrees at 9 bases. V was clipped by 4 bases and J by 1 base; unmatched bases: 12. Per the germline V gene, CDR1 is DFQATT and CDR2 is SNEGSKA (reference sequence). CDR3 length: 17 amino acids. The CDR3 protein is CSATGLASERGTDTQYF. The CDR3 DNA follows: TGCAGTGCTACCGGACTAGCGTCGGAACGGGGCACAGATACGCAGTATTTT.

This clonotype was counted at least ten times. The chain is built from TRBV10-3 and TRBJ2-1; the match to TRBD2 covers 9 bases. The CDR3 runs to 15 residues. The V gene end was trimmed by 7 bases and the J gene end by 5 bases; junction bases not matched to a gene: 9. Germline V lookup: CDR1 ENHRY, CDR2 SYGVKD. The CDR3 here is CAITMSGGPNNEQFF. CDR3 bases: TGTGCCATCACTATGAGCGGGGGGCCGAACAATGAGCAGTTCTTC.

This clonotype appeared many times. The V and J genes are TRBV29-1 and TRBJ1-1; D gene uncertain. V shed 5 bases and J shed 1 base, with 11 bases lying between them. The germline CDR1 and CDR2 sequences are SQVTM and ANQGSEA. There are 13 residues in the CDR3. CDR3: CSVRLWGNTEAFF. CDR3 nucleotide sequence: TGCAGCGTTCGGCTTTGGGGGAACACTGAAGCTTTCTTT.